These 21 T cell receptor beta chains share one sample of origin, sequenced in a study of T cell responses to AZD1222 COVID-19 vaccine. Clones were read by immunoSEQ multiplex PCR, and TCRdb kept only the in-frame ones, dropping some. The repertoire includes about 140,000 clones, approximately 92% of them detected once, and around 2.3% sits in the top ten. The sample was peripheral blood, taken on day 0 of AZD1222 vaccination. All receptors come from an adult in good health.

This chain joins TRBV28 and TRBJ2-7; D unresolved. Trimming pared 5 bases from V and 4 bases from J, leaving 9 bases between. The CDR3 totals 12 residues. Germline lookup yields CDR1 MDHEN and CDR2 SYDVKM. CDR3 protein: CASSLRQYEQYF. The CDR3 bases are TGTGCCAGCAGTCTTCGTCAGTACGAGCAGTACTTC.

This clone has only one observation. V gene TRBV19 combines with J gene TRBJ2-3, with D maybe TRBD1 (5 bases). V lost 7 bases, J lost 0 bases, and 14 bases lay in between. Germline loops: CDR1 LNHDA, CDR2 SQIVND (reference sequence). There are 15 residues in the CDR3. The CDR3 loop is CASTVGQQSTDTQYF. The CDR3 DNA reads TGTGCCAGTACCGTAGGACAACAGAGCACAGATACGCAGTATTTT.

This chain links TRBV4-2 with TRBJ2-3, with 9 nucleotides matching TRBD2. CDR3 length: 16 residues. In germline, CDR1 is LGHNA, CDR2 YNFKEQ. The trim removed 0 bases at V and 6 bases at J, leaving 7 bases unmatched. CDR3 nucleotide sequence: TGTGCCAGCAGCCAAGATCTTAGCGGGAGTGCGGATACGCAGTATTTT. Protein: CASSQDLSGSADTQYF.

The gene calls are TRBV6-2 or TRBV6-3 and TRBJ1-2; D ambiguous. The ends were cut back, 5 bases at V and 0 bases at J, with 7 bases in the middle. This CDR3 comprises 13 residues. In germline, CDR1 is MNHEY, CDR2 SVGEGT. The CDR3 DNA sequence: TGTGCCAGCAGTCAGCCCCCTAACTATGGCTACACCTTC. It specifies CASSQPPNYGYTF.

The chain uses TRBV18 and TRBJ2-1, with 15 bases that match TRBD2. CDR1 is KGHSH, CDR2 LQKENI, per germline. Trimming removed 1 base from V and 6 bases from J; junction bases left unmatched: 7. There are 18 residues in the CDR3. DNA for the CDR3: TGTGCCAGCTCACCACGGACTAGCGGGAGGGTAGGTCCCAATGAGCAGTTCTTC. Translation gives CASSPRTSGRVGPNEQFF. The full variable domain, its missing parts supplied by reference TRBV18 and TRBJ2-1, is NAGVMQNPRHLVRRRGQEARLRCSPMKGHSHVYWYRQLPEEGLKFMVYLQKENIIDESGMPKERFSAEFPKEGPSILRIQQVVRGDSAAYFCASSPRTSGRVGPNEQFFGPGTRLTVL.

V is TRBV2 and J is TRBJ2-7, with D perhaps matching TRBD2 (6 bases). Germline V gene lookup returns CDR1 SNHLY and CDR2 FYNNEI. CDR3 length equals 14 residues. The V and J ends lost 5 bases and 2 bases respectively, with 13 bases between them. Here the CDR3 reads CASSRIAVPYEQYF. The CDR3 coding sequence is TGTGCCAGCAGTCGTATAGCGGTGCCCTACGAGCAGTACTTC.

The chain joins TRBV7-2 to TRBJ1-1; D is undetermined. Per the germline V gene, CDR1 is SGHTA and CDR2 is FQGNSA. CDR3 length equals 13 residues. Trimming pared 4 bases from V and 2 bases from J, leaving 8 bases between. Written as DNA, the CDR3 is TGTGCCAGCAGCTCGGGATACAACACTGAAGCTTTCTTT. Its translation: CASSSGYNTEAFF.

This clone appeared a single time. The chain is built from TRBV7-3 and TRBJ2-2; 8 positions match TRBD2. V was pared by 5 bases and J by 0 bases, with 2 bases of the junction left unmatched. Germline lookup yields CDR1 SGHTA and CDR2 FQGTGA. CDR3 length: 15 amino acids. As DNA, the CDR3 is TGTGCCAGCAGCGCGGGACTAGCGAACACCGGGGAGCTGTTTTTT. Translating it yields CASSAGLANTGELFF.

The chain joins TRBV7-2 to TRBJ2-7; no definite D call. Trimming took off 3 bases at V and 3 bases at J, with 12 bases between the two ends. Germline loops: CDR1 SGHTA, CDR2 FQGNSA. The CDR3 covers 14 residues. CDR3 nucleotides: TGTGCCAGCAGCTTTCTTGCGAATATCTACGAGCAGTACTTC. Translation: CASSFLANIYEQYF.

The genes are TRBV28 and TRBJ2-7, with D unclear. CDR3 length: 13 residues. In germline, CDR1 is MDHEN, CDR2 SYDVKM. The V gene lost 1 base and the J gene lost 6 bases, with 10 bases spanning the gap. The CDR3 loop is CASSLSPSGEQYF. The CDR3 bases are TGTGCCAGCAGTTTATCGCCGTCCGGCGAGCAGTACTTC.

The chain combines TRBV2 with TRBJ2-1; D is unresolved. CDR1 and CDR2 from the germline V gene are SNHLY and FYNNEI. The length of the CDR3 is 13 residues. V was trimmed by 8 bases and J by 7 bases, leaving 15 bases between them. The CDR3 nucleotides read TGTGCCAGCCAAGGAAGTAGCTGGAATGAGCAGTTCTTC. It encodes CASQGSSWNEQFF.

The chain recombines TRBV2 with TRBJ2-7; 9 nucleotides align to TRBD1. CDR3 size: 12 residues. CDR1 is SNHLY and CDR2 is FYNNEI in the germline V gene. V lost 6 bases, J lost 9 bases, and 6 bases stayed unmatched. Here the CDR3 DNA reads TGTGCCAGCAGGGACAGGGGCCCAAGGCAGTACTTC. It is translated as CASRDRGPRQYF.

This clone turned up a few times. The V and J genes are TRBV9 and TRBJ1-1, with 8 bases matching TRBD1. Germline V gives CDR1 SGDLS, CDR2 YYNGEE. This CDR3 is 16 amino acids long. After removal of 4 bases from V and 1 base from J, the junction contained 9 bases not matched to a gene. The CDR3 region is CASSPRWTGRNTEAFF. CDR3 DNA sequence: TGTGCCAGCAGCCCCAGGTGGACAGGGAGGAACACTGAAGCTTTCTTT. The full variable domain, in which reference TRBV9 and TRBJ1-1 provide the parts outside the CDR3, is DSGVTQTPKHLITATGQRVTLRCSPRSGDLSVYWYQQSLDQGLQFLIQYYNGEERAKGNILERFSAQQFPDLHSELNLSSLELGDSALYFCASSPRWTGRNTEAFFGQGTRLTVV.

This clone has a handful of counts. DNA of the CDR3: TGCAGCGCCCCCGGGGGGGGTGAGTTCCACAATGAGCAGTTCTTC. Protein product: CSAPGGGEFHNEQFF. The V call is TRBV29-1, the J call TRBJ2-1, with 8 bases identical to TRBD2. The CDR3 contains 15 residues. The germline CDR1 and CDR2 sequences are SQVTM and ANQGSEA. V trimming: 7 bases; J trimming: 5 bases; junction bases outside the gene matches: 13.

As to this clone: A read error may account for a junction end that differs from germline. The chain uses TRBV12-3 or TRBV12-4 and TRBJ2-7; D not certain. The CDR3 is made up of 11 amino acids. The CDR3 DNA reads TGTGCCAGCAGTGTAGCTTACGAGCAGTACTTC. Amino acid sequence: CASSVAYEQYF.

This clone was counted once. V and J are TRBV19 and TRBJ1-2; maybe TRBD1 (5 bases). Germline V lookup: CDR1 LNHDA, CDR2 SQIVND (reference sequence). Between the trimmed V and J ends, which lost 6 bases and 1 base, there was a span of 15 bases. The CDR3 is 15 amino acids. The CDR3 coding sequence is TGTGCCAGTAGGAGGGACGCCGGGATTAACTATGGCTACACCTTC. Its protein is CASRRDAGINYGYTF.

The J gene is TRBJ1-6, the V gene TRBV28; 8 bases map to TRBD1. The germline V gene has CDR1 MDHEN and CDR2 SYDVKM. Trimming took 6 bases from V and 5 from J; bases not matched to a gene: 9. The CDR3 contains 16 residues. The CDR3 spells CASSNPGTGHNSPLHF. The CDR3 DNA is TGTGCCAGCAGCAACCCCGGGACAGGCCATAATTCACCCCTCCACTTT.

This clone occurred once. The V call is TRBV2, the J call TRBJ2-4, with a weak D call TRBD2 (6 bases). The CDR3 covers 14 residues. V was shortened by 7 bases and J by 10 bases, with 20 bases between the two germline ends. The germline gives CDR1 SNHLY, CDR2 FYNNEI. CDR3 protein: CASTPDGGTSIQYF. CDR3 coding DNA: TGTGCCAGCACCCCGGACGGGGGTACTTCAATTCAGTACTTC.

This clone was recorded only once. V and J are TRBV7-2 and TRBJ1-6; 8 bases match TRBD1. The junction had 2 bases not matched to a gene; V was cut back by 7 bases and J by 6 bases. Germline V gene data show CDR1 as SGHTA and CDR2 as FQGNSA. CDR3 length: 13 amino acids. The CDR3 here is CASNGQGNSPLHF. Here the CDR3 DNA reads TGTGCCAGCAACGGACAGGGTAATTCACCCCTCCACTTT.

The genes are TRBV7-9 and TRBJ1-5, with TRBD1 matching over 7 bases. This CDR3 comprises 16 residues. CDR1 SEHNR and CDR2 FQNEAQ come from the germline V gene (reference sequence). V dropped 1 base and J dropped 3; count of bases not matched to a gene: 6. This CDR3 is CASSLVAGGANQPQHF. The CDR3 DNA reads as TGTGCCAGCAGCTTAGTTGCAGGGGGTGCCAATCAGCCCCAGCATTTT.

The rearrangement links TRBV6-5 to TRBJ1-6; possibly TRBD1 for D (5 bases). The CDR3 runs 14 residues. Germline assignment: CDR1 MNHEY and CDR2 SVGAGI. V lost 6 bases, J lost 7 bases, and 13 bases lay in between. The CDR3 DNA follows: TGTGCCAGCAGACCGCCGGGGGTGAATTCACCCCTCCACTTT. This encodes CASRPPGVNSPLHF.